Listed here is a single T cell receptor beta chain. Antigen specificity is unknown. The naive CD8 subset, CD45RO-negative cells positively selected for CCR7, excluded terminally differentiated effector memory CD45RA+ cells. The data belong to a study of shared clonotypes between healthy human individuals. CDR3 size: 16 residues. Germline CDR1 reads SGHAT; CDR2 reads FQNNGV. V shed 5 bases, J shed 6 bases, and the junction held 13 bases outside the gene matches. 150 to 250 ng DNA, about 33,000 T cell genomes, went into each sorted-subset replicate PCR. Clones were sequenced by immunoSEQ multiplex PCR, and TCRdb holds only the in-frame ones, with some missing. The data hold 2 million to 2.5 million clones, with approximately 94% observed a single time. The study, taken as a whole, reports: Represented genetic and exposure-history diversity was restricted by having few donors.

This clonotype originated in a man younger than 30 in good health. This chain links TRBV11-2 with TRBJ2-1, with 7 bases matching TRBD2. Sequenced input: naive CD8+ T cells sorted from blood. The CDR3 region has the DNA TGTGCCAGCAGCCCTATGATTCGCGGGAGCGGCAATGAGCAGTTCTTC. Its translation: CASSPMIRGSGNEQFF.